This record covers a single TCR beta chain. Assay used: immunoSEQ multiplex PCR; TCRdb lists only in-frame clones, some missing. Of around 180,000 clones listed, around 93% are singletons. This specimen belongs to a study of T cell responses to AZD1222 COVID-19 vaccine. Overall study context: Pooling covered second doses at about 4 or about 12 weeks.

The trim removed 2 bases at V and 6 bases at J, leaving 6 bases unmatched. The V gene's germline CDR1 is MDHEN and CDR2 SYDVKM. CDR3 size: 17 residues. The chain couples TRBV28 to TRBJ2-2, with TRBD2 matching 13 bases. The source material was peripheral blood, sampled on day 0 of AZD1222 vaccination. The origin of this receptor is an adult in good health. The CDR3 bases are TGTGCCAGCAGTTTACCGAAAGGACTAGCGGGAGCCGGGGAGCTGTTTTTT. Its protein is CASSLPKGLAGAGELFF.